The 28 T cell receptor beta chains below were found in one sample sequenced in a study of control samples from healthy donors and cancer patients. The protocol was immunoSEQ multiplex PCR, while the TCRdb copy is restricted to in-frame clones and leaves out a portion. In the table there are roughly 99,000 clones, more than 75% of which are singletons. Sequences were obtained from blood. Receptor source: a man in his fifties or sixties in good health.

This clone showed up just a few times. Its ends do not fully match the called genes, so a read error is possible. The J gene is TRBJ1-5, the V gene TRBV6-5, with D possibly TRBD1 on 5 matching bases. Germline V gene data show CDR1 as MNHEY and CDR2 as SVGAGI. The CDR3 has 13 amino acids. Here the CDR3 reads CATSRGSNQPQHF. The CDR3 coding sequence is TGTGCCACCAGTCGGGGGAGCAATCAGCCCCAGCATTTT.

This rearrangement joins TRBV10-1 to TRBJ2-7, with D tentatively TRBD1 (6 bases). CDR1 and CDR2 from the germline V gene are WNHNN and SYGVQD (reference sequence). Trimming removed 5 bases at V and 3 bases at J, with 20 bases between. The CDR3 is 16 amino acids. The chain's CDR3 is CASSPGVRRDIYEQYF. In nucleotides, the CDR3 is TGCGCCAGCAGTCCAGGGGTCCGACGGGACATCTACGAGCAGTACTTC.

This clone was seen more than once but under ten times. The V and J genes are TRBV5-1 and TRBJ2-7; D may be TRBD2 (6 bases). The CDR3 runs 16 residues. The V gene lost 1 base and the J gene lost 6 bases, with 20 bases spanning the gap. The germline CDR1 and CDR2 sequences are SGHRS and YFSETQ. The CDR3 is CASSLQSSVNQVEQYF. The DNA for the CDR3 is TGCGCCAGCAGCTTGCAGTCTAGCGTGAATCAGGTCGAGCAGTACTTC.

This chain connects TRBV5-5 to TRBJ1-1; D not resolved. V was pared by 4 bases and J by 1 base, with 14 bases between. This CDR3 has 15 residues. Germline V gene lookup returns CDR1 SGHKS and CDR2 YYEKEE (reference sequence). The CDR3 DNA reads TGTGCCAGCAGCCCCCCCGTGATCAAGAACACTGAAGCTTTCTTT. Translated, it gives CASSPPVIKNTEAFF. Together with reference TRBV5-5 and TRBJ1-1, the CDR3 gives the full variable domain: DAGVTQSPTHLIKTRGQQVTLRCSPISGHKSVSWYQQVLGQGPQFIFQYYEKEERGRGNFPDRFSARQFPNYSSELNVNALLLGDSALYLCASSPPVIKNTEAFFGQGTRLTVV.

The genes are TRBV5-1 and TRBJ1-1; TRBD1 agrees at 7 bases. V shed 3 bases and J 6 bases; nucleotides not matched to a gene: 5. CDR3 length equals 13 residues. Germline assignment: CDR1 SGHRS and CDR2 YFSETQ. CDR3 coding DNA: TGCGCCAGCAGCTCGACAGGGAATTCTGAAGCTTTCTTT. Translation gives CASSSTGNSEAFF.

This clone was counted between two and nine times. This chain uses TRBV5-4 with TRBJ1-2; unclear D gene. The CDR3 length is 16 residues. Germline loops: CDR1 SGHNT, CDR2 YYREEE (reference sequence). V was shortened by 2 bases and J by 4 bases, with 18 bases between the two germline ends. DNA for the CDR3: TGTGCCAGCAGCTTAGCCCTCGGCGGGGTTGGCTATGGCTACACCTTC. It encodes CASSLALGGVGYGYTF.

This chain connects TRBV4-1 to TRBJ1-5; 7 bases align to TRBD1. CDR3 length: 15 residues. V was pared by 4 bases and J by 6 bases, with 9 bases of the junction left unmatched. Germline lookup yields CDR1 MGHRA and CDR2 YSYEKL. Here the CDR3 reads CASSPGGGFGQPQHF. CDR3 coding DNA: TGCGCCAGCAGCCCAGGGGGGGGCTTTGGTCAGCCCCAGCATTTT.

This chain connects TRBV7-6 to TRBJ2-3; 10 bases match TRBD1. The germline gives CDR1 SGHVS, CDR2 FNYEAQ. V gave up 3 bases and J gave up 6 bases; unmatched junction bases: 6. There are 15 residues in the CDR3. The CDR3 here is CASSFPGQGTDTQYF. The CDR3 DNA reads as TGTGCCAGCAGCTTCCCGGGACAGGGGACCGATACGCAGTATTTT.

The chain uses TRBV12-3 or TRBV12-4 and TRBJ1-1; tentative D call: TRBD1 (6 bases). The CDR3 is made up of 13 amino acids. The V end lost 5 bases, the J end lost 4 bases, and 11 bases lay between the germline ends. For the CDR3, the DNA is TGTGCCAGCAGTAGACAGGTGGGCACTGAAGCTTTCTTT. Amino acids: CASSRQVGTEAFF.

The gene calls are TRBV9 and TRBJ2-1; 9 bases line up with TRBD1. CDR3 length: 16 amino acids. J gave up 2 bases and V 3 bases, and 6 bases lay outside the gene matches. Germline V gene sequence: CDR1 SGDLS, CDR2 YYNGEE. CDR3 region: CASSAYWTGAYNEQFF. CDR3 coding DNA: TGTGCCAGCAGCGCTTACTGGACAGGGGCCTACAATGAGCAGTTCTTC. Drawing the rest from reference TRBV9 and TRBJ2-1, the complete variable domain is DSGVTQTPKHLITATGQRVTLRCSPRSGDLSVYWYQQSLDQGLQFLIQYYNGEERAKGNILERFSAQQFPDLHSELNLSSLELGDSALYFCASSAYWTGAYNEQFFGPGTRLTVL.

This chain connects TRBV29-1 to TRBJ2-7; 8 bases are a match to TRBD1. V shed 1 base and J 4 bases; nucleotides not matched to a gene: 3. Per germline, CDR1 SQVTM and CDR2 ANQGSEA. CDR3 length: 13 amino acids. The CDR3 DNA sequence: TGCAGCGTTGAAGGACAGGGGAAATACGAGCAGTACTTC. It encodes CSVEGQGKYEQYF.

J is TRBJ2-3 and V is TRBV6-1; tentatively, D is TRBD2 (7 bases). There are 17 residues in the CDR3. Germline V gene data show CDR1 as MNHNS and CDR2 as SASEGT. Trimming took off 1 base at V and 1 base at J, with 15 bases between the two ends. Written as DNA, the CDR3 is TGTGCCAGCAGTGAAGTTAGGGGGGGCTGGGGCACAGATACGCAGTATTTT. Protein product: CASSEVRGGWGTDTQYF.

The rearrangement uses TRBV2 and TRBJ1-5; no clear D. CDR3 length: 15 residues. The V and J ends lost 3 bases and 1 base respectively, with 10 bases between them. Germline lookup yields CDR1 SNHLY and CDR2 FYNNEI. CDR3 residues: CASSDRPGSNQPQHF. The CDR3 DNA is TGTGCCAGCAGTGACAGACCTGGAAGCAATCAGCCCCAGCATTTT.

This clone qualifies as medium-sized (0.01 to 0.1%). The rearrangement joins TRBV14 to TRBJ1-2, with D uncertain. V lost 6 bases and J lost 2, with 10 bases in between. Germline V gene data show CDR1 as SGHDN and CDR2 as FVKESK. This CDR3 has 13 amino acids. The DNA of the CDR3 is TGTGCCAGCAGTAAAACAGCGAACTATGGCTACACCTTC. Its protein is CASSKTANYGYTF. Full variable domain (outside the CDR3, taken from reference TRBV14 and TRBJ1-2): EAGVTQFPSHSVIEKGQTVTLRCDPISGHDNLYWYRRVMGKEIKFLLHFVKESKQDESGMPNNRFLAERTGGTYSTLKVQPAELEDSGVYFCASSKTANYGYTFGSGTRLTVV.

The chain joins TRBV28 to TRBJ1-5; D ambiguous. The CDR3 is made up of 16 amino acids. Germline V lookup: CDR1 MDHEN, CDR2 SYDVKM. V lost 1 base and J lost 3, with 13 bases in between. CDR3 sequence (DNA): TGTGCCAGCAGTTTATATGGGGTGGGTCACAATCAGCCCCAGCATTTT. This gives the protein CASSLYGVGHNQPQHF.

The CDR3 loop reads CASSFGITSPEAFF. The CDR3 DNA reads TGTGCCAGCAGCTTTGGGATAACGTCCCCTGAAGCTTTCTTT. The gene calls are TRBV5-8 and TRBJ1-1; D is unclear. Germline CDR1 and CDR2: SGHTS and YDEGEE. V was cut by 2 bases and J by 6 bases, with 14 bases left in between. The CDR3 sequence is 14 residues long.

The gene calls are TRBV28 and TRBJ2-3, with 7 bases lining up with TRBD2. CDR3 length: 14 amino acids. CDR1 and CDR2 from the germline V gene are MDHEN and SYDVKM. V lost 4 bases, J lost 6 bases, and 7 bases stayed unmatched. CDR3 residues: CASSSSGDGDTQYF. In DNA, the CDR3 is TGTGCCAGCAGTTCAAGCGGGGATGGGGATACGCAGTATTTT.

The chain employs TRBV10-3 and TRBJ2-1, with D possibly matching TRBD2 (5 bases). This CDR3 is built from 16 residues. Trimming cost V 4 bases and J 4 bases, with 17 bases left between them. Germline V lookup: CDR1 ENHRY, CDR2 SYGVKD. CDR3 sequence: CAISVTTRLGYNEQFF. In nucleotides, the CDR3 is TGTGCCATCAGTGTGACTACCCGGCTAGGGTACAATGAGCAGTTCTTC.

V gene TRBV19 combines with J gene TRBJ2-1; 15 nucleotides match TRBD2. This CDR3 region has 14 residues. The germline gives CDR1 LNHDA, CDR2 SQIVND (reference sequence). V shed 6 bases, J shed 6 bases, and the junction held 0 bases outside the gene matches. In DNA form, the CDR3 reads TGTGCCAGTAGGGGACTAGCGGGAGGCAATGAGCAGTTCTTC. Translation gives CASRGLAGGNEQFF.

The chain employs TRBV4-2 and TRBJ1-2; TRBD1 agrees at 9 bases. V dropped 3 bases and J dropped 7; count of bases not matched to a gene: 9. The CDR3 covers 15 residues. CDR1 LGHNA and CDR2 YNFKEQ come from the germline V gene. The chain's CDR3 is CASSQTRDRVVGYTF. The DNA for the CDR3 is TGTGCCAGCAGCCAGACCCGGGACAGGGTAGTTGGCTACACCTTC.

This chain links TRBV30 with TRBJ1-1; D perhaps matches TRBD1 (6 bases). Germline assignment: CDR1 GTSNPN and CDR2 SVGIG (reference sequence). V was cut by 3 bases and J by 2 bases, with 13 bases left in between. The CDR3 sequence is 14 residues long. The CDR3 loop reads CAWSPGTSNTEAFF. The CDR3 nucleotides are TGTGCCTGGAGCCCAGGGACATCTAACACTGAAGCTTTCTTT. Combining the CDR3 with reference TRBV30 and TRBJ1-1 gives the whole variable domain SQTIHQWPATLVQPVGSPLSLECTVEGTSNPNLYWYRQAAGRGLQLLFYSVGIGQISSEVPQNLSASRPQDRQFILSSKKLLLSDSGFYLCAWSPGTSNTEAFFGQGTRLTVV.

This chain joins TRBV4-2 and TRBJ1-5, with D uncertain. Per the germline V gene, CDR1 is LGHNA and CDR2 is YNFKEQ. There are 12 residues in the CDR3. Trimming pared 0 bases from V and 4 bases from J, leaving 1 base between. Here the CDR3 reads CASSQDNQPQHF. The CDR3 DNA sequence: TGTGCCAGCAGCCAAGATAATCAGCCCCAGCATTTT.

V and J are TRBV4-1 and TRBJ1-1; D is perhaps TRBD1 (5 bases). V dropped 4 bases and J dropped 1 base, with 16 bases sitting between them. The CDR3 spans 16 residues. CDR1 and CDR2 from the germline V gene are MGHRA and YSYEKL. In DNA form, the CDR3 reads TGCGCCAGCAGCCTGATATCCGGGCAGGGGAACACTGAAGCTTTCTTT. Its protein is CASSLISGQGNTEAFF.

The chain joins TRBV19 to TRBJ1-1; possibly TRBD1 for D (5 bases). The CDR3 length is 13 residues. Trimming removed 5 bases from V and 1 base from J, with 8 bases in between. CDR1 is LNHDA and CDR2 is SQIVND in the germline V gene (reference sequence). The CDR3, as DNA: TGTGCCAGTAGTGGGACCCGGAACACTGAAGCTTTCTTT. It translates to CASSGTRNTEAFF.

This clone was counted a few times. This chain links TRBV27 with TRBJ2-2, with D perhaps matching TRBD2 (7 bases). Germline CDR1 reads MNHEY; CDR2 reads SMNVEV (reference sequence). V was trimmed by 2 bases and J by 2 bases, leaving 12 bases between them. The length of the CDR3 is 16 residues. The CDR3 nucleotides read TGTGCCAGCAGTTTAAACGGGGGGCTCAACACCGGGGAGCTGTTTTTT. Encoded protein: CASSLNGGLNTGELFF.

The J gene is TRBJ1-3, the V gene TRBV9; no definite D call. In germline, CDR1 is SGDLS, CDR2 YYNGEE. The CDR3 extends over 18 amino acids. Trimming removed 0 bases at V and 0 bases at J, with 16 bases between. DNA of the CDR3: TGTGCCAGCAGCGTAGCTACAGCGGAAACCCGCTCTGGAAACACCATATATTTT. Its translation: CASSVATAETRSGNTIYF.

This clone came up once. This chain uses TRBV28 with TRBJ2-1; D gene uncertain. The CDR3 has 14 amino acids. Germline V gene sequence: CDR1 MDHEN, CDR2 SYDVKM. V was clipped by 11 bases and J by 1 base, with 15 bases between them. CDR3 residues: CAHRNAGSYNEQFF. For the CDR3, the DNA is TGTGCCCACCGTAACGCAGGATCCTACAATGAGCAGTTCTTC.

This chain connects TRBV14 to TRBJ1-1; TRBD1 aligns across 7 bases. Germline V lookup: CDR1 SGHDN, CDR2 FVKESK. The CDR3 extends over 16 amino acids. Germline trimming cut 4 bases from V and 5 bases from J; bases unmatched to any gene: 13. CDR3 nucleotide sequence: TGTGCCAGCAGCCCAAATTTAAACAGGGGCTGGACTGAAGCTTTCTTT. Residues: CASSPNLNRGWTEAFF.